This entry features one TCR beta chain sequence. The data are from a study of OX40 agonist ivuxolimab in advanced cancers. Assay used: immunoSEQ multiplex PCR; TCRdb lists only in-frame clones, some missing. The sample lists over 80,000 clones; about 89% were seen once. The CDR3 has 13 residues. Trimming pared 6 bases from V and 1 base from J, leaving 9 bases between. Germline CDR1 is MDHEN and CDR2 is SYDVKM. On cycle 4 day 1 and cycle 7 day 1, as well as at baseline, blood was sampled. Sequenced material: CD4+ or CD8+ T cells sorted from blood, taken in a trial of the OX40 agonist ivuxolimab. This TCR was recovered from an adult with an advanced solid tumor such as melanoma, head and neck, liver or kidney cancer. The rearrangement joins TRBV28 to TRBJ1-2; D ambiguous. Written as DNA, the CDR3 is TGTGCCAGCAGACCCGACGTTAACTATGGCTACACCTTC. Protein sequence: CASRPDVNYGYTF.